This entry describes one TCR beta chain. The antigen this receptor binds is unknown. The record has no base qualities; no much larger clone is one base away. The TCR beta CDR3 regions were amplified from the RNA transcripts. A first-round RT-PCR of the TCR CDR3 used the HTBI primer set with the Qiagen OneStep RT-PCR kit. Libraries were constructed in a second round of multiplex PCR, after which size selection and purification were carried out. Sequencing of the libraries was done on an Illumina HiSeq2000 using paired-end 100 bp reads. The authors processed their data as follows. SOAPnuke was used to process the raw data, throwing out any read that contained adapters or uncalled bases, had a mean Phred below 15, or lacked an exact constant-primer or identifier match. High-quality paired reads were merged using COPE v1.2.5, and each unique nucleotide sequence was defined as a clonotype. MiTCR v1.1 was used to align clonotypes to the IMGT TRBV, TRBD and TRBJ reference segments. The analysis was restricted to V-J combinations with a frequency above 0.0001, which together covered approximately 99% of the repertoires. The TCS score was defined as the ratio of F50 (clonal expansion) to E x V (chaos), calculated using BLOSUM62-based TCRdist between CDR3 peptides within each V-J. Welch's t-statistics and random forest reduced roughly 530 V-J features to about 13, which were used in a naive Bayes classifier (R e1071). TCRdb's own reprocessing of the public reads used fastp at Q25 and MiXCR and kept productive beta chains. Rows are unified per CDR3 protein, each entry keeping the most common DNA and genes. TCRdb, not the original authors, processed these V and J calls. Recorded for this sample are 700,000 or so distinct CDR3 sequences; roughly 17% of them occurred a single time. About 8.4% of the sample is taken by the ten largest.

Stable Graves' hyperthyroidism was defined as the absence of progression to ophthalmopathy over 18 months of follow-up. Hyperthyroidism patients were newly diagnosed, had a disease duration of under 2 months, and were aged 18 to 65 years. Patients with uncontrolled infections, other autoimmune diseases, pregnancy or lactation were excluded. Diagnoses relied on clinical symptoms, serum thyroxine and TRAb, thyroid ultrasound and orbital computed tomography. PBMCs were separated from under 11 ml of fresh peripheral blood using Ficoll-Paque density gradient centrifugation. Total RNA was extracted using Trizol reagent, and RNA quality was assessed on an Agilent 2100 Bioanalyzer. This sample is drawn from a study of T cells in Graves' hyperthyroidism and ophthalmopathy (dated 2019 in TCRdb). Broadly, across the study: Peripheral blood samples were taken at the time of initial diagnosis, prior to any treatment. TCR V-J signatures able to tell the groups apart were searched for in a discovery cohort of 90 to 100 patients, of whom roughly 42 had Graves' ophthalmopathy and about 55 had stable Graves' hyperthyroidism. Whether ophthalmopathy could be predicted prospectively was tested in an independent validation cohort made up of 18 to 20 hyperthyroidism patients plus 17 patients who later progressed to ophthalmopathy. For training and testing, the 110 or so patients in the discovery cohort were randomly divided in a 7:3 ratio. In addition, the study compared T-cell repertoires in thyroid tissue and in blood from roughly six Graves' hyperthyroidism patients. Once sampling was done, hyperthyroidism patients were given methimazole at a starting dose of 30 mg daily, whereas ophthalmopathy patients were given high-dose intravenous methylprednisolone. The paper reports TCR Vbeta CDR3 sequencing of approximately 140 peripheral blood samples: approximately 41 ophthalmopathy, around 80 hyperthyroidism and approximately 17 progressor patients. Summary of the overall study and its limitations: Blood samples also contained most of the expanded thyroid clonotypes (frequency above 0.001), which suggests that blood repertoires may reflect thyroid immune responses. No statistical method was used to set the sample size in advance, and investigators knew the group allocation. A model built on a 13 V-J signature distinguished ophthalmopathy from stable hyperthyroidism, reaching roughly 88% sensitivity and about 81% specificity in cross-validation and 80%/75% in testing. During validation, the model predicted progression to ophthalmopathy a median of roughly 7.1 months ahead of onset, with almost 71% sensitivity and 72% to 85% specificity.

V is shortened by 0 bases, J by 0 bases, and the region joining them spans 13 bases. From its cysteine to its phenylalanine, the CDR3 spans 17 amino acids. The CDR3 DNA has 51 bases and is translated from base 1. As encoded in the germline V gene, CDR1 is SGHRS while CDR2 is YFSETQ. Source material: blood. The TCR was taken from a man aged 18 to 30 with Graves' hyperthyroidism. The chain was built from TRBV5-1 and TRBJ2-1; TRBD2 is perhaps the D gene, given 6 matching bases. The CDR3 region has the sequence CASSLGAGFSSYNEQFF. DNA sequence: TGCGCCAGCAGCTTGGGAGCGGGTTTTAGCTCCTACAATGAGCAGTTCTTC.